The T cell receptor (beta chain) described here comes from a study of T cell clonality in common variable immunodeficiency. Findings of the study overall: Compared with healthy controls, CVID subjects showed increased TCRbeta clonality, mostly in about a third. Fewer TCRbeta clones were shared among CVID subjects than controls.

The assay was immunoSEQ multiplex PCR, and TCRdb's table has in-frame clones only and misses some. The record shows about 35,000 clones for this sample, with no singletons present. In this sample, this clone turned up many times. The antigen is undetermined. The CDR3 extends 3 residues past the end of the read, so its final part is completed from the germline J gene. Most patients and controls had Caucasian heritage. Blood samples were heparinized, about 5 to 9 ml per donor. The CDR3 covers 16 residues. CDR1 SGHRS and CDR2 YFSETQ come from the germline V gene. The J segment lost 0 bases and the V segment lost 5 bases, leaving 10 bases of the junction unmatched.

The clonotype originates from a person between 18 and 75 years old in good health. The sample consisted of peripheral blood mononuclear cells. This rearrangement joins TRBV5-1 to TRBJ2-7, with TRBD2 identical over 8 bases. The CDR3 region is CASRPAGSGASYEQYF. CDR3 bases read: TGCGCCAGCAGACCGGCGGGTAGCGGGGCCTCCTACGAG.